The 27 T cell receptor beta chains in this list originate from one sample, sequenced in a study of cytomegalovirus exposure and HLA in healthy donors. Use of 60 Vbeta and 13 Jbeta primers characterized the PCR. The method was immunoSEQ multiplex PCR; TCRdb's version includes in-frame clones alone and lacks a portion of them. The sample carries about 210,000 clones, 75% to 90% recorded once. Sequencing input: PBMCs. Source of these receptors: a boy aged 2-15 years in good health and CMV-seronegative.

The rearrangement joins TRBV7-3 to TRBJ2-3; no firm D call. Germline CDR1 reads SGHTA; CDR2 reads FQGTGA. Trimming removed 5 bases from V and 5 bases from J, with 11 bases in between. The CDR3 extends over 13 amino acids. The CDR3 protein is CASSPLFQDTQYF. For the CDR3, the DNA is TGTGCCAGCAGCCCTCTATTTCAAGATACGCAGTATTTT.

This rearrangement joins TRBV10-3 to TRBJ1-3, with unresolved D. The germline gives CDR1 ENHRY, CDR2 SYGVKD. The CDR3 is 14 amino acids. V gave up 11 bases and J gave up 0 bases, with 14 bases separating them. As DNA, the CDR3 is TGTGCCTCCGACTTGGCTGGCTCTGGAAACACCATATATTTT. Protein product: CASDLAGSGNTIYF.

The rearrangement links TRBV9 to TRBJ2-3; D might be TRBD1 (7 bases). Trimming took off 0 bases at V and 1 base at J, with 12 bases between the two ends. Per germline, CDR1 SGDLS and CDR2 YYNGEE. This CDR3 is 16 amino acids long. CDR3 sequence: CASSVEIRGGTDTQYF. CDR3 DNA sequence: TGTGCCAGCAGCGTAGAGATCAGGGGGGGCACAGATACGCAGTATTTT.

This clone was detected once. The chain joins TRBV30 to TRBJ2-7, with 7 bases fitting TRBD1. Germline assignment: CDR1 GTSNPN and CDR2 SVGIG (reference sequence). This CDR3 spans 15 amino acids. The V and J ends lost 3 bases and 4 bases, in that order; junction bases with no gene match: 12. CDR3 coding DNA: TGTGCCTGGAGCGAAGGGAGACAGGGTAGATACGAGCAGTACTTC. Translated, it gives CAWSEGRQGRYEQYF.

This clone was detected once. This chain joins TRBV15 and TRBJ1-5; possibly TRBD1 for D (6 bases). Germline V gene sequence: CDR1 LNHNV, CDR2 YYDKDF (reference sequence). The V end lost 4 bases, the J end lost 2 bases, and 9 bases lay between the germline ends. The CDR3 covers 14 residues. The CDR3 nucleotides read TGTGCCACCAGCATAAGACAGGGCAATCAGCCCCAGCATTTT. Protein: CATSIRQGNQPQHF.

The chain joins TRBV28 to TRBJ2-5; D is possibly TRBD2 (7 bases). The DNA end lines up better with TRBJ2-7; the J call may be wrong. This CDR3 is 13 amino acids long. The germline V gene has CDR1 MDHEN and CDR2 SYDVKM. This chain's CDR3 is CASIGGAGYEQYF. In DNA, the CDR3 is TGTGCCAGTATAGGGGGGGCCGGCTACGAGCAGTACTTC.

CDR3 region: CASSKGGASRGDGYTF. CDR3 DNA: TGTGCCAGCAGCAAAGGGGGGGCCTCCCGGGGGGATGGCTACACCTTC. The rearrangement links TRBV21-1 to TRBJ1-2. TRBV21-1 is flagged as a pseudogene. This CDR3 contains 16 residues.

V usage is TRBV6-5 and J usage is TRBJ1-2; D is possibly TRBD1 (5 bases). V gave up 5 bases and J gave up 7 bases, with 14 bases separating them. The CDR3 is 13 residues long. The V gene's germline CDR1 is MNHEY and CDR2 SVGAGI. CDR3 nucleotides: TGTGCCAGCAGTCCCGGGGGGGGGACTGGCTACACCTTC. It specifies CASSPGGGTGYTF.

The V call is TRBV6-1, the J call TRBJ1-5, with unresolved D. The germline V and J ends were trimmed by 2 bases and 9 bases, with 14 bases remaining between them. CDR3 length equals 14 residues. Germline loops: CDR1 MNHNS, CDR2 SASEGT. The CDR3 spells CASSESNYLRPQHF. In DNA form, the CDR3 reads TGTGCCAGCAGTGAATCAAACTACCTCCGGCCCCAGCATTTT.

This chain joins TRBV30 and TRBJ1-1; D gene ambiguous. This CDR3 is built from 11 residues. Trimming stripped 0 bases from V and 8 bases from J, with 7 bases between. Germline assignment: CDR1 GTSNPN and CDR2 SVGIG (reference sequence). DNA of the CDR3: TGTGCCTGGAGTGTACTTAAGGAAGCTTTCTTT. Residues: CAWSVLKEAFF.

The rearrangement uses TRBV5-1 and TRBJ2-2; TRBD2 agrees at 13 bases. With 4 bases clipped from V and 5 bases from J, the junction kept 11 bases outside the gene matches. The CDR3 consists of 18 residues. Germline values: CDR1 SGHRS, CDR2 YFSETQ. CDR3 bases: TGCGCCAGCAGCACCCGACTAGCGGGAGGAAAGGGGACCGGGGAGCTGTTTTTT. Translated, it gives CASSTRLAGGKGTGELFF.

The chain has TRBV2 and TRBJ2-6, with 8 bases fitting TRBD1. V shed 7 bases, J shed 1 base, and the junction held 9 bases outside the gene matches. The CDR3 length is 17 residues. Germline values: CDR1 SNHLY, CDR2 FYNNEI. As DNA, the CDR3 is TGTGCCAGCAACCGACAGGGGATTGGGTCTGGGGCCAACGTCCTGACTTTC. It yields the protein CASNRQGIGSGANVLTF.

The chain employs TRBV5-4 and TRBJ2-2; D is possibly TRBD2 (6 bases). The CDR3 consists of 16 residues. The V gene lost 4 bases and the J gene lost 0 bases, with 13 bases spanning the gap. The germline V gene has CDR1 SGHNT and CDR2 YYREEE (reference sequence). DNA of the CDR3: TGTGCCAGCAGCAAGGGTCGGGGGACGAACACCGGGGAGCTGTTTTTT. Protein product: CASSKGRGTNTGELFF.

The V and J genes are TRBV5-4 and TRBJ1-3; possible D gene TRBD1, 5 bases. CDR3 length equals 15 residues. V lost 0 bases, J lost 1 base, and 8 bases lay in between. Germline V gene sequence: CDR1 SGHNT, CDR2 YYREEE (reference sequence). CDR3 nucleotides: TGTGCCAGCAGCTTGGGGACAAAGTCTGGAAACACCATATATTTT. It codes for CASSLGTKSGNTIYF.

The chain is built from TRBV7-2 and TRBJ1-1; 11 bases fit TRBD1. Germline V CDR1 and CDR2: SGHTA, FQGNSA. The ends lost 6 bases at V and 3 bases at J; junction bases unmatched: 3. The CDR3 runs to 14 residues. In nucleotides, the CDR3 is TGTGCCAGCAGATCGGGACAGGGGGACACTGAAGCTTTCTTT. Its protein product is CASRSGQGDTEAFF.

The genes are TRBV27 and TRBJ1-1; unclear D gene. CDR1 is MNHEY, CDR2 SMNVEV, per germline (reference sequence). The V end was cut by 0 bases, the J end by 4 bases, with 12 bases between. The CDR3 loop spans 15 amino acids. The CDR3 loop reads CASSLSARLGTEAFF. Here the CDR3 DNA reads TGTGCCAGCAGTTTATCGGCCAGGCTGGGCACTGAAGCTTTCTTT.

V is TRBV29-1 and J is TRBJ2-5; TRBD2 matches at 11 bases. The germline gives CDR1 SQVTM, CDR2 ANQGSEA. The CDR3 contains 15 residues. The junction had 6 bases not matched to a gene; V was cut back by 6 bases and J by 0 bases. This CDR3 reads CSVRRLAGYQETQYF. The DNA of the CDR3 is TGCAGCGTGAGGAGACTAGCGGGGTACCAAGAGACCCAGTACTTC.

The rearrangement links TRBV7-7 to TRBJ2-3, with 9 bases fitting TRBD1. Germline CDR1 reads SSHAT; CDR2 reads FNYEAQ (reference sequence). V gave up 3 bases and J gave up 3 bases; unmatched junction bases: 4. The CDR3 is made up of 15 amino acids. CDR3 sequence reads: CASSFGTGRTDTQYF. In DNA form, the CDR3 reads TGTGCCAGCAGCTTCGGGACAGGGAGGACAGATACGCAGTATTTT.

The chain has TRBV9 and TRBJ1-4; 8 nucleotides agree with TRBD1. V lost 2 bases and J lost 2; bases outside the gene matches: 8. This CDR3 region has 17 residues. CDR1 and CDR2 from the germline V gene are SGDLS and YYNGEE. Here the CDR3 reads CASSVGLQGVTNEKLFF. In DNA, the CDR3 is TGTGCCAGCAGCGTTGGGTTACAGGGGGTGACTAATGAAAAACTGTTTTTT.

The V and J genes are TRBV6-5 and TRBJ1-5; D is undetermined. This CDR3 contains 12 residues. Trimming left V 6 bases short and J 6 bases short, with 9 bases between. Germline V gene data show CDR1 as MNHEY and CDR2 as SVGAGI. DNA of the CDR3: TGTGCCAGCAGGAGGGCAACTCAGCCCCAGCATTTT. This translates into CASRRATQPQHF.

The genes are TRBV6-5 and TRBJ2-7, with 9 bases aligning to TRBD1. The CDR3 covers 13 residues. Germline values: CDR1 MNHEY, CDR2 SVGAGI. V lost 5 bases, J lost 6 bases, and 5 bases stayed unmatched. CDR3 sequence: CASSEGQGGEQYF. CDR3 bases: TGTGCCAGCAGTGAGGGACAGGGAGGCGAGCAGTACTTC.

The V gene is TRBV7-9, the J gene TRBJ2-7; tentative D call: TRBD1 (5 bases). With 2 bases removed from V and 2 bases from J, the gap between germline ends came to 7 bases. There are 13 residues in the CDR3. Looked up from germline, CDR1 is SEHNR and CDR2 is FQNEAQ (reference sequence). The CDR3 is CASSLRGAYEQYF. The CDR3 DNA sequence: TGTGCCAGCAGCTTAAGGGGTGCCTACGAGCAGTACTTC.

This chain links TRBV4-2 with TRBJ2-7; a possible D gene is TRBD2 (6 bases). The CDR3 covers 15 residues. The V end lost 0 bases, the J end lost 4 bases, and 13 bases lay between the germline ends. CDR1 LGHNA and CDR2 YNFKEQ come from the germline V gene. The CDR3 loop reads CASSQELRGGYEQYF. The CDR3 region has the DNA TGTGCCAGCAGCCAAGAGTTGAGAGGAGGGTACGAGCAGTACTTC.

The CDR3 reads CASSPQRGGGVNEQFF. DNA for the CDR3: TGTGCCAGCAGCCCTCAGAGAGGGGGCGGGGTAAATGAGCAGTTCTTC. This chain connects TRBV4-2 to TRBJ2-1, with a tentative D call TRBD1 (7 bases). This CDR3 has 16 amino acids. With 4 bases removed from V and 7 bases from J, the gap between germline ends came to 20 bases. CDR1 is LGHNA and CDR2 is YNFKEQ in the germline V gene.

V and J are TRBV27 and TRBJ1-5; tentatively, D is TRBD1 (6 bases). Germline CDR1 and CDR2: MNHEY and SMNVEV (reference sequence). The V and J ends lost 6 bases and 2 bases respectively, with 17 bases between them. This CDR3 has 16 amino acids. CDR3 in amino acids: CASSEIRGGGNQPQHF. In DNA form, the CDR3 reads TGTGCCAGCAGCGAAATCAGGGGTGGGGGCAATCAGCCCCAGCATTTT.

This chain uses TRBV21-1 with TRBJ1-1. TRBV21-1 is a pseudogene. This CDR3 comprises 14 residues. CDR3 residues: CASSKVAVDTEAFF. The CDR3 DNA follows: TGTGCCAGCAGCAAAGTAGCGGTGGACACTGAAGCTTTCTTT.

This clone has a handful of counts. V usage is TRBV6-6 and J usage is TRBJ1-5; TRBD1 is a possible D gene (5 bases). V was shortened by 6 bases and J by 6 bases, with 12 bases between the two germline ends. Germline CDR1 is MNHNY and CDR2 is SVGAGI (reference sequence). This CDR3 is 13 amino acids long. In nucleotides, the CDR3 is TGTGCCAGCAGGCCCCAGGGTCCTCAGCCCCAGCATTTT. Amino acids: CASRPQGPQPQHF.